The rows below give T cell receptor beta chains drawn from one sample of a study of T cell responses to AZD1222 COVID-19 vaccine. The assay was immunoSEQ multiplex PCR, and TCRdb's table has in-frame clones only and misses some. The sample has about 120,000 clones; under 85% are singletons. The source material was peripheral blood, sampled on day 0 of AZD1222 vaccination. These receptors were taken from an adult in good health. CDR3s include the opening cysteine and the closing phenylalanine or tryptophan. Rows may omit the clone size; those that give it use once, few, many or a size class.

J | size | length | V | CDR3
TRBJ2-7 | NA | 11 | TRBV7-2 | CASRTANEQYF
TRBJ1-6 | once | 14 | TRBV5-1 | CASSLRGLGSPLHF
TRBJ2-5 | NA | 15 | TRBV3-1/TRBV3-2 | CASSSGLALQETQYF
TRBJ1-3 | NA | 14 | TRBV6-9 | CASSLDRIGNTIYF
TRBJ2-7 | NA | 15 | TRBV7-7 | CASSLGPGKSYEQYF
TRBJ1-5 | NA | 18 | TRBV28 | CASSLFSLGRDTDQPQHF
TRBJ1-5 | NA | 17 | TRBV19 | CASSIWGQRVRNQPQHF
TRBJ2-7 | NA | 14 | TRBV5-1 | CASSFEQNVYEQYF
TRBJ1-6 | NA | 12 | TRBV10-3 | CAIRTLNSPLHF
TRBJ2-1 | few | 15 | TRBV27 | CASSNPGQGRNEQFF
TRBJ1-2 | NA | 14 | TRBV19 | CASSTDRNNYGYTF
TRBJ2-3 | NA | 17 | TRBV5-1 | CASSSSVDSGGTDTQYF
TRBJ2-2 | NA | 15 | TRBV5-1 | CASSFKPADGGELFF
TRBJ2-2 | NA | 13 | TRBV7-2 | CASSPPRAGELFF
TRBJ2-7 | NA | 17 | TRBV28 | CASSLWGASGASYEQYF
TRBJ1-1 | NA | 15 | TRBV5-5 | CASSFWGQGTTEAFF
TRBJ2-7 | NA | 13 | TRBV14 | CASSQDYGYEQYF
TRBJ1-1 | NA | 15 | TRBV3-1/TRBV3-2 | CASSQRGAGDTEAFF
TRBJ1-1 | NA | 14 | TRBV5-4 | CASRGDRRNTEAFF
TRBJ2-2 | NA | 15 | TRBV2 | CASNDRGGSTGELFF
TRBJ1-1 | few | 14 | TRBV10-3 | CAINRGQGNTEAFF
TRBJ2-2 | few | 18 | TRBV13 | CASRILAGGPANTGELFF
TRBJ1-1 | NA | 15 | TRBV7-9 | CASSLRGNRDTEAFF
TRBJ1-1 | NA | 14 | TRBV7-9 | CASSRTGGNGEAFF
TRBJ2-1 | few | 14 | TRBV19 | CASSITAGNNEQFF
TRBJ2-1 | many | 15 | TRBV6-4 | CASSETGQGHNEQFF
TRBJ2-1 | NA | 14 | TRBV28 | CASRGPSSYNEQFF
TRBJ2-5 | NA | 13 | TRBV29-1 | CSVEVDGKRAQYF
TRBJ2-7 | NA | 15 | TRBV5-1 | CASSLAGGDSFEQYF
TRBJ1-5 | few | 16 | TRBV18 | CASSQGVSTGVQPQHF
TRBJ1-1 | NA | 15 | TRBV30 | CAWSWGGQMNTEAFF
TRBJ2-2 | NA | 15 | TRBV19 | CASSIYKGVTGELFF
TRBJ2-6 | few | 12 | TRBV28 | CASYSGANVLTF
TRBJ1-4 | NA | 14 | TRBV5-1 | CASSLRTGEEKLFF
TRBJ1-2 | NA | 15 | TRBV27 | CASRKEGAANYGYTF
TRBJ2-2 | NA | 14 | TRBV28 | CASTSLLNTGELFF
TRBJ1-4 | few | 16 | TRBV27 | CASGLRGRETNEKLFF
TRBJ2-7 | once | 11 | TRBV21-1 | CASSVAGEQYF
TRBJ1-2 | NA | 11 | TRBV7-2 | CAYASGYGYTF
TRBJ1-2 | NA | 11 | TRBV3-1/TRBV3-2 | CASSPGHGYTF
TRBJ2-5 | NA | 15 | TRBV7-2 | CASSSVLAGGETQYF
TRBJ2-1 | NA | 16 | TRBV9 | CASSAGLAGPYNEQFF
TRBJ2-1 | NA | 15 | TRBV10-3 | CAISGTASSYNEQFF
TRBJ2-7 | NA | 15 | TRBV7-8 | CASTFHQGPSWEQYF
TRBJ2-7 | NA | 14 | TRBV27 | CASSPDRPSYEQYF
TRBJ1-1 | NA | 13 | TRBV6-5 | CASRTEKNTEAFF
TRBJ1-1 | NA | 13 | TRBV19 | CASSIYFSTEAFF
TRBJ1-2 | NA | 14 | TRBV4-2 | CASSQGAEVYGYTF
TRBJ2-5 | NA | 16 | TRBV6-5 | CASSYSTGDRGETQYF
TRBJ1-6 | NA | 13 | TRBV15 | CATSRVGVAPLHF
TRBJ1-1 | NA | 15 | TRBV6-1 | CASSDHRGRLTEAFF
TRBJ1-6 | NA | 17 | TRBV9 | CASSVGSGTVKGSPLHF
TRBJ2-2 | NA | 15 | TRBV7-8 | CASSFPRSRTGELFF
TRBJ1-1 | NA | 13 | TRBV6-1 | CASSERGNTEAFF